A selection of T cell receptor beta chains follows, all from one sample in a study of blood T cell repertoires in COVID-19. Only in-frame clones appear in the TCRdb table, and some are missing; sequencing was by immunoSEQ multiplex PCR. This table has 55,000 or so clones, less than 95% appearing once. The sequenced sample was peripheral blood. The source of these receptors is a man aged 40-49 years with acute or convalescent COVID-19. Both conserved end residues are part of each CDR3. The order of the fields is CDR3 protein, CDR3 DNA, clone size, J gene, D gene, V gene. D genes are given only for firm matches. The size of a clone is reported for some rows only, either as once, few or many, or as a class for expanded clones.

CDR3aa: CASSIGPPADTQYF
CDR3nt: TGTGCCAGTAGTATAGGGCCGCCAGCAGATACGCAGTATTTT
abundance: .
j_gene: TRBJ2-3
d_gene: .
v_gene: TRBV19

CDR3aa: CAWRMDRAVTEAFF
CDR3nt: TGTGCCTGGAGGATGGACAGGGCGGTCACTGAAGCTTTCTTT
abundance: once
j_gene: TRBJ1-1
d_gene: TRBD1
v_gene: TRBV30

CDR3aa: CAWSGTGGNTIYF
CDR3nt: TGTGCCTGGAGTGGGACAGGTGGAAACACCATATATTTT
abundance: .
j_gene: TRBJ1-3
d_gene: TRBD1
v_gene: TRBV30

CDR3aa: CASSGGSGNTQYF
CDR3nt: TGTGCCAGCAGCGGCGGGAGCGGGAATACGCAGTATTTT
abundance: .
j_gene: TRBJ2-3
d_gene: TRBD2
v_gene: TRBV11-3

CDR3aa: CATSDSGQGDQPQHF
CDR3nt: TGTGCCACCAGTGATTCGGGACAGGGGGATCAGCCCCAGCATTTT
abundance: .
j_gene: TRBJ1-5
d_gene: TRBD1
v_gene: TRBV24-1

CDR3aa: CASRYDTRREAFF
CDR3nt: TGTGCCAGCAGATACGACACCCGCAGAGAAGCTTTCTTT
abundance: .
j_gene: TRBJ1-1
d_gene: .
v_gene: TRBV7-2

CDR3aa: CASSLSTGALYGYTF
CDR3nt: TGTGCCAGCAGCTTATCGACAGGGGCTCTCTATGGCTACACCTTC
abundance: .
j_gene: TRBJ1-2
d_gene: TRBD1
v_gene: TRBV5-5

CDR3aa: CASSQGVRQGNEKLFF
CDR3nt: TGTGCCAGCAGCCAAGGGGTCCGACAGGGGAATGAAAAACTGTTTTTT
abundance: .
j_gene: TRBJ1-4
d_gene: TRBD1
v_gene: TRBV28

CDR3aa: CSASSDRAYGYTF
CDR3nt: TGCAGTGCTAGTTCGGACAGGGCCTATGGCTACACCTTC
abundance: .
j_gene: TRBJ1-2
d_gene: TRBD1
v_gene: TRBV20-1

CDR3aa: CASSVAPTDQPQHF
CDR3nt: TGTGCCAGCAGCGTAGCCCCAACAGACCAGCCCCAGCATTTT
abundance: .
j_gene: TRBJ1-5
d_gene: .
v_gene: TRBV9

CDR3aa: CASSTQGFTDTQYF
CDR3nt: TGTGCCAGCAGTACACAGGGATTCACAGATACGCAGTATTTT
abundance: .
j_gene: TRBJ2-3
d_gene: .
v_gene: TRBV27

CDR3aa: CASSINEGELLAKNIQYF
CDR3nt: TGTGCCAGCAGTATCAATGAGGGCGAACTCTTAGCCAAAAACATTCAGTACTTC
abundance: few
j_gene: TRBJ2-4
d_gene: .
v_gene: TRBV25-1

CDR3aa: CATGVFRPSSLYEQYF
CDR3nt: TGTGCCACCGGGGTATTTCGGCCATCCTCCCTTTACGAGCAGTACTTC
abundance: .
j_gene: TRBJ2-7
d_gene: .
v_gene: TRBV10-3

CDR3aa: CASSLPGTEAFF
CDR3nt: TGTGCCAGCAGCTTGCCAGGAACTGAAGCTTTCTTT
abundance: .
j_gene: TRBJ1-1
d_gene: .
v_gene: TRBV5-6

CDR3aa: CASNDRRGVMNTEAFF
CDR3nt: TGTGCCAGTAATGACAGGCGGGGGGTCATGAACACTGAAGCTTTCTTT
abundance: once
j_gene: TRBJ1-1
d_gene: .
v_gene: TRBV19